One and the same sample provided the 26 T cell receptor beta chains below, sequenced in a study of blood T cell repertoires in COVID-19. The table came from immunoSEQ multiplex PCR; TCRdb's copy has only in-frame clones and leaves some out. Here the sample spans 95,000 to 130,000 clones, approximately 87% being singletons. The source material was peripheral blood. The receptors stem from a man aged 30 to 45 with acute or convalescent COVID-19.

The genes are TRBV19 and TRBJ1-5; D remains unclear. The V gene lost 9 bases and the J gene lost 3 bases, with 12 bases spanning the gap. This CDR3 has 13 residues. CDR1 and CDR2 from the germline V gene are LNHDA and SQIVND (reference sequence). CDR3 nucleotides: TGTGCCAGCTCGACAACCTACAATCAGCCCCAGCATTTT. Encoded protein: CASSTTYNQPQHF.

The chain recombines TRBV5-8 with TRBJ1-4; no reliable D call. Germline-derived CDR1 and CDR2 are SGHTS and YDEGEE. The CDR3 contains 15 residues. The V gene lost 2 bases and the J gene lost 0 bases, with 8 bases spanning the gap. The CDR3 DNA follows: TGTGCCAGCAGCTTCCTCCCTGCAACTAATGAAAAACTGTTTTTT. Protein: CASSFLPATNEKLFF.

V gene TRBV10-1 combines with J gene TRBJ2-1; TRBD2 aligns across 7 bases. The germline CDR1 and CDR2 sequences are WNHNN and SYGVQD (reference sequence). J gave up 3 bases and V 2 bases, and 4 bases lay outside the gene matches. CDR3 size: 15 residues. The DNA of the CDR3 is TGCGCCAGCAGTGAGGGCGGGAGCGTCTACAATGAGCAGTTCTTC. Amino acids: CASSEGGSVYNEQFF.

The chain uses TRBV6-4 and TRBJ2-5, with unresolved D. The germline V gene has CDR1 MRHNA and CDR2 SNTAGT. V was cut by 5 bases and J by 6 bases, with 4 bases left in between. CDR3 size: 10 residues. The CDR3: CASSSKTQYF. The CDR3 DNA is TGTGCCAGCAGTTCTAAGACCCAGTACTTC.

Of note for this clone: Germline and junction disagree at one end, which may indicate a read error. CDR3 residues: CASSQLGTANTEAFF. The CDR3, as DNA: TGTGCTAGCAGCCAGCTCGGGACAGCGAACACTGAAGCTTTCTTT. This sequence joins TRBV7-7 and TRBJ1-1; 7 bases line up with TRBD1. Germline-derived CDR1 and CDR2 are SSHAT and FNYEAQ (reference sequence). The CDR3 runs 15 residues.

This clone came up once. This chain connects TRBV2 to TRBJ2-5; 8 positions agree with TRBD1. V dropped 5 bases and J dropped 2; count of bases not matched to a gene: 4. Germline values: CDR1 SNHLY, CDR2 FYNNEI. The CDR3 consists of 14 residues. The CDR3 nucleotides are TGTGCCAGCAGTCCCGACAGGGGACAAGAGACCCAGTACTTC. It is translated as CASSPDRGQETQYF.

This chain links TRBV19 with TRBJ1-2; D call uncertain. V shed 7 bases and J shed 4 bases, with 10 bases lying between them. The CDR3 totals 12 residues. Germline V lookup: CDR1 LNHDA, CDR2 SQIVND (reference sequence). The CDR3 reads CASNDKGYGYTF. DNA of the CDR3: TGTGCCAGTAACGACAAAGGCTATGGCTACACCTTC.

The table lists this clone with a few counts. V and J are TRBV19 and TRBJ1-2, with TRBD1 as a possible D gene (5 bases). Germline CDR1 LNHDA, CDR2 SQIVND (reference sequence). This CDR3 has 15 residues. V gave up 3 bases and J gave up 3 bases, with 14 bases separating them. The DNA of the CDR3 is TGTGCCAGTAGTATCCGATCAGGGTCCGACTATGGCTACACCTTC. Its protein is CASSIRSGSDYGYTF.

This clone was seen a few times. This sequence joins TRBV6-5 and TRBJ1-5; D remains unclear. The CDR3 runs 13 residues. Trimming shortened V by 10 bases and J by 4 bases, and 14 bases separated the two germline ends. CDR1 and CDR2 from the germline V gene are MNHEY and SVGAGI. The CDR3 DNA sequence: TGTGCCACCTCTCAGGTCCAGAATCAGCCCCAGCATTTT. It is translated as CATSQVQNQPQHF.

The CDR3 DNA reads as TGCGCCAGCAGCCAGGACAACCTAAGCACAGATACGCAGTATTTT. Translated: CASSQDNLSTDTQYF. The J gene is TRBJ2-3, the V gene TRBV4-3, with D possibly TRBD1 on 5 matching bases. Trimming took 3 bases from V and 0 from J, leaving 10 bases between them. CDR1 and CDR2 from the germline V gene are LGHNA and YSLEER. This CDR3 is 15 amino acids long.

V gene TRBV10-1 combines with J gene TRBJ2-3; tentative D call: TRBD2 (6 bases). Germline V gives CDR1 WNHNN, CDR2 SYGVQD (reference sequence). The V and J ends lost 0 bases and 3 bases respectively, with 13 bases between them. The CDR3 runs 16 residues. CDR3 DNA sequence: TGCGCCAGCAGTGAGTCGGTGCGGGGTGGGACAGATACGCAGTATTTT. Translated, it gives CASSESVRGGTDTQYF.

The chain recombines TRBV9 with TRBJ2-3; the D gene is possibly TRBD1 (5 bases). The germline V and J ends were trimmed by 0 bases and 5 bases, with 13 bases remaining between them. This CDR3 contains 15 residues. The germline V gene encodes CDR1 SGDLS and CDR2 YYNGEE. The CDR3 region is CASSVGTNVGDTQYF. DNA of the CDR3: TGTGCCAGCAGCGTAGGGACAAACGTTGGAGATACGCAGTATTTT.

The rearrangement uses TRBV12-3 or TRBV12-4 and TRBJ1-4; D gene ambiguous. V was shortened by 6 bases and J by 7 bases, with 9 bases between the two germline ends. The CDR3 contains 12 residues. The CDR3 coding sequence is TGTGCCAGCAGCTTCGCGGGTGAAAAACTGTTTTTT. This sequence encodes CASSFAGEKLFF.

Comments on this clone: The sample carries other DNA sequences with the same CDR3. This chain links TRBV5-1 with TRBJ2-5, with 7 positions matching TRBD1. Trimming took 2 bases from V and 5 from J; bases not matched to a gene: 3. The germline gives CDR1 SGHRS, CDR2 YFSETQ. This CDR3 is 13 amino acids long. This CDR3 reads CASSLRGQETQYF. The DNA for the CDR3 is TGCGCCAGCAGCTTAAGGGGGCAGGAGACCCAGTACTTC.

The V and J genes are TRBV14 and TRBJ1-3; D is possibly TRBD1 (5 bases). Germline V gene sequence: CDR1 SGHDN, CDR2 FVKESK. This CDR3 region has 14 residues. V was clipped by 2 bases and J by 3 bases, with 8 bases between them. CDR3 residues: CASSQPGNGNTIYF. As DNA, the CDR3 is TGTGCCAGCAGCCAACCAGGGAATGGAAACACCATATATTTT.

The chain uses TRBV11-2 and TRBJ2-5; D perhaps matches TRBD2 (5 bases). The CDR3 is 13 amino acids. CDR1 is SGHAT and CDR2 is FQNNGV in the germline V gene. Between the trimmed V and J ends, which lost 0 bases and 7 bases, there was a span of 9 bases. The CDR3 is CASSLEAGGTQYF. In DNA, the CDR3 is TGTGCCAGCAGCTTAGAGGCCGGAGGGACCCAGTACTTC.

The V gene is TRBV4-2, the J gene TRBJ1-1; possible D gene TRBD1, 5 bases. Germline CDR1 is LGHNA and CDR2 is YNFKEQ. Trimming pared 1 base from V and 4 bases from J, leaving 16 bases between. The CDR3 is 16 residues long. CDR3 DNA: TGTGCCAGCAGCCAAGGGGAGGACGGAGGGGCCACTGAAGCTTTCTTT. Encoded protein: CASSQGEDGGATEAFF.

This rearrangement joins TRBV6-5 to TRBJ1-5, with TRBD1 as a possible D gene (6 bases). Germline V gene sequence: CDR1 MNHEY, CDR2 SVGAGI. V was trimmed by 5 bases and J by 7 bases, leaving 18 bases between them. This CDR3 comprises 15 residues. The CDR3 DNA follows: TGTGCCAGCAGTCAAAGGGGGGGGCTCGACCAGCCCCAGCATTTT. Its translation is CASSQRGGLDQPQHF.

The chain links TRBV18 to TRBJ2-5; D remains unclear. The CDR3 extends over 12 amino acids. Trimming left V 1 base short and J 10 bases short, with 10 bases between. Per germline, CDR1 KGHSH and CDR2 LQKENI. CDR3 region: CASSPRGVVQYF. CDR3 bases: TGTGCCAGCTCACCACGAGGAGTAGTCCAGTACTTC. Filled out from reference TRBV18 and TRBJ2-5, the complete variable domain reads NAGVMQNPRHLVRRRGQEARLRCSPMKGHSHVYWYRQLPEEGLKFMVYLQKENIIDESGMPKERFSAEFPKEGPSILRIQQVVRGDSAAYFCASSPRGVVQYFGPGTRLLVL.

The chain recombines TRBV5-1 with TRBJ2-2; D is possibly TRBD1 (5 bases). Between the trimmed V and J ends, which lost 1 base and 2 bases, there was a span of 9 bases. This CDR3 has 15 residues. CDR1 SGHRS and CDR2 YFSETQ come from the germline V gene. CDR3 protein: CASSLQTGNTGELFF. CDR3 DNA: TGCGCCAGCAGCTTGCAAACAGGCAACACCGGGGAGCTGTTTTTT.

The V call is TRBV27, the J call TRBJ1-1; possible D gene TRBD1, 5 bases. Germline-derived CDR1 and CDR2 are MNHEY and SMNVEV (reference sequence). The CDR3 sequence is 17 residues long. Trimming shortened V by 5 bases and J by 0 bases, and 19 bases separated the two germline ends. The CDR3 loop is CASSLHRTGRMNTEAFF. The CDR3 nucleotides are TGTGCCAGCAGTCTCCACAGGACCGGACGGATGAACACTGAAGCTTTCTTT.

This clone is a singleton in its sample. The rearrangement joins TRBV5-8 to TRBJ2-7; 7 bases are a match to TRBD1. Germline V lookup: CDR1 SGHTS, CDR2 YDEGEE. V trimming: 3 bases; J trimming: 3 bases; junction bases outside the gene matches: 9. This CDR3 comprises 15 residues. The CDR3 bases are TGTGCCAGCAGCTATTTCGGGGACAGAGGCTACGAGCAGTACTTC. It is translated as CASSYFGDRGYEQYF. Variable domain in full (rest from reference TRBV5-8 and TRBJ2-7): EAGVTQSPTHLIKTRGQQATLRCSPISGHTSVYWYQQALGLGLQFLLWYDEGEERNRGNFPPRFSGRQFPNYSSELNVNALELEDSALYLCASSYFGDRGYEQYFGPGTRLTVT.

V is TRBV11-3 and J is TRBJ2-2; 8 nucleotides agree with TRBD2. CDR3 size: 16 residues. Germline V CDR1 and CDR2: SGHNT, YENEEA. V gave up 5 bases and J gave up 0 bases; unmatched junction bases: 5. Here the CDR3 DNA reads TGTGCCAGCAGCCCCGTAGCGGGGACGAACACCGGGGAGCTGTTTTTT. This gives the protein CASSPVAGTNTGELFF.

V usage is TRBV4-2 and J usage is TRBJ1-2; 8 bases align to TRBD1. Germline assignment: CDR1 LGHNA and CDR2 YNFKEQ. With V trimmed by 1 base and J by 4 bases, 2 bases remained unmatched. The CDR3 is 14 residues long. CDR3 protein: CASSQVGTGYGYTF. The CDR3 region has the DNA TGTGCCAGCAGCCAAGTCGGGACAGGCTATGGCTACACCTTC.

The chain is built from TRBV27 and TRBJ1-6; D is possibly TRBD1 (5 bases). This CDR3 has 13 residues. V lost 11 bases, J lost 4 bases, and 12 bases lay in between. Germline V gene lookup returns CDR1 MNHEY and CDR2 SMNVEV (reference sequence). CDR3: CACSGGYNSPLHF. The CDR3 region has the DNA TGTGCCTGCTCCGGGGGTTATAATTCACCCCTCCACTTT.

CDR3 sequence: CASSWSGMGGANVLTF. DNA for the CDR3: TGTGCCAGCAGCTGGTCAGGGATGGGCGGGGCCAACGTCCTGACTTTC. The V gene is TRBV11-2, the J gene TRBJ2-6, with a possible D match to TRBD1 (5 bases). V was shortened by 4 bases and J by 4 bases, with 14 bases between the two germline ends. Germline values: CDR1 SGHAT, CDR2 FQNNGV. The CDR3 is made up of 16 amino acids.